This T cell receptor (beta chain) is drawn from a study of regulatory T cells in long-lasting Graves disease. Time point defined: newly diagnosed GD, antithyroid drugs for less than 3 months. Preparation of the TCR library used RNA extracted from PBMCs. Relying on iRepertoire HTBI primers and Arm-PCR of CDR3 regions, the team built TCR beta libraries. Each CDR3 protein gets one entry after TCRdb re-called the multiplex PCR reads with MiXCR. The top ten clones hold roughly a sixth of a sample with roughly 420,000 distinct CDR3 sequences, 14% of them seen once. Germline assignment: CDR1 MNHNS and CDR2 SASEGT. CDR3 length: 12 amino acids. Trimming stripped 9 bases from V and 8 bases from J, with 16 bases between. A few counts support this clonotype. These data were likewise used in another study, on T cells in Graves' hyperthyroidism and ophthalmopathy.

This receptor was identified in a woman between 50 and 59 years old with Graves disease. The genes are TRBV6-1 and TRBJ1-1, with unresolved D. Sequenced here: peripheral blood mononuclear cells (PBMCs), sampled at new diagnosis, from a patient treated with antithyroid drugs. In DNA, the CDR3 is TGTGCCAGTGAACAGACGGTTAGAGAAGCTTTCTTT. Protein: CASEQTVREAFF.